The rows below give T cell receptor beta chains drawn from one sample of a study of T cell responses to AZD1222 COVID-19 vaccine. Assay used: immunoSEQ multiplex PCR; TCRdb lists only in-frame clones, some missing. Here the sample spans under 200,000 clones, 85% to 95% being singletons. Here the sequenced sample was peripheral blood, taken on day 0 of AZD1222 vaccination. These receptors were collected from an adult in good health. Each CDR3 is given with its conserved first and last residue. Fields, in order: clone size, V gene, D gene, J gene, CDR3 protein, CDR3 DNA. D genes are given only for firm matches. Where a row states a size, it is once, few, many or the class of an expanded clone; other rows omit it.

NA	TRBV6-4	NA	TRBJ1-1	CASSKELEGKAFF	TGTGCCAGCAGCAAGGAGCTGGAGGGAAAAGCTTTCTTT
NA	TRBV23-1	TRBD1	TRBJ1-5	CASRAGTGVQPQHF	TGCGCCAGCAGAGCCGGGACAGGGGTGCAGCCCCAGCATTTT
once	TRBV15	NA	TRBJ2-7	CATSRVSYEQYF	TGTGCCACCAGCAGGGTATCCTACGAGCAGTACTTC
NA	TRBV18	NA	TRBJ2-7	CASSADILDEQYF	TGTGCCAGCTCGGCGGATATTTTGGACGAGCAGTACTTC
NA	TRBV5-1	NA	TRBJ1-2	CASSLDSNYGYTF	TGCGCCAGCAGCTTAGACAGTAACTATGGCTACACCTTC
NA	TRBV14	NA	TRBJ2-7	CASSQIGVLYEQYF	TGTGCCAGCAGCCAAATTGGGGTTTTGTACGAGCAGTACTTC
NA	TRBV6-5	NA	TRBJ1-6	CASSPSNSPLHF	TGTGCCAGCAGTCCCAGCAATTCACCCCTCCACTTT
NA	TRBV7-8	NA	TRBJ1-1	CASSSLRGYTEAFF	TGTGCCAGCAGCTCCCTTCGGGGATACACTGAAGCTTTCTTT
NA	TRBV5-1	TRBD2	TRBJ2-1	CASSLRAGEGNEQFF	TGCGCCAGCAGCTTGAGGGCGGGAGAGGGTAATGAGCAGTTCTTC
NA	TRBV6-1	TRBD1	TRBJ2-7	CASSEEAGTGGYF	TGTGCCAGCAGTGAAGAAGCGGGGACAGGGGGGTACTTC
NA	TRBV6-5	NA	TRBJ1-1	CASSPVEGTEAFF	TGTGCCAGCAGCCCCGTCGAGGGAACTGAAGCTTTCTTT
few	TRBV2	NA	TRBJ1-6	CASSPTPNSPLHF	TGTGCCAGCAGCCCGACACCTAATTCACCCCTCCACTTT